This T cell receptor beta chain was identified in a study of T cells in Graves' hyperthyroidism and ophthalmopathy. Broader study findings: From stable hyperthyroidism, ophthalmopathy was set apart by a 13 V-J model. Blood shared most expanded thyroid clonotypes above 0.001.

A NOSPECS grade of at least 4, a Clinical Activity Score of at least 3 and duration under 3 months were recorded in ophthalmopathy patients. Uncontrolled infections, other autoimmune diseases, pregnancy or lactation led to exclusion of patients. Details on this clonotype: The antigen remains unidentified.

RNA transcripts yielded amplified TCR beta CDR3 regions. The TCR CDR3 was amplified in a first-round RT-PCR using the HTBI primer set. Each CDR3 protein is one row after TCRdb ran MiXCR on the multiplex PCR reads. The sample has hundreds of thousands of distinct CDR3 sequences; 15% to 20% are singletons. Germline V gene data show CDR1 as SEHNR and CDR2 as FQNEAQ (reference sequence). V lost 4 bases to trimming and J lost 3 bases; unmatched junction nucleotides: 1. The CDR3 consists of 14 residues. The sequence derives from a woman under 30 with Graves' ophthalmopathy. Sequenced material: blood. The chain has TRBV7-9 and TRBJ1-2, with TRBD1 matching 11 bases. CDR3 in DNA: TGTGCCAGCAGCTGGGACAGGGGGGACTATGGCTACACCTTC. Protein product: CASSWDRGDYGYTF.